Listed below are T cell receptor beta chains from one sample, sequenced in a study of graft-versus-host responses after intestinal transplantation. Assay: immunoSEQ multiplex PCR; the TCRdb copy retains only in-frame clones and omits some. The repertoire holds 100,000 or so clones, with roughly 87% as singletons. No antigens are known for them. Specimen: unstimulated CD4+ T cells sorted from spleen or lymph node cells, collected before transplant. These receptors were collected from a human donor who was the organ donor for an intestinal transplant. Each CDR3 is given without its conserved first and last residue. The size field is filled for only some rows; it gives once, few, many or a size class.

V gene,CDR3 length,clone size,J gene,CDR3 protein
TRBV6-8,13,.,TRBJ1-2,APHTLGQAGDGYT
TRBV6-1,13,.,TRBJ1-2,ASSPVSSGNYGYT
TRBV7-2,12,.,TRBJ2-5,ASSLVAGAETQY
TRBV5-6,13,.,TRBJ2-7,ASSLGTGALYEQY
TRBV16,11,.,TRBJ1-1,ASSAQERPEAF
TRBV5-1,13,.,TRBJ2-3,ASSFRGQYTDTQY
TRBV29-1,12,.,TRBJ2-7,SAELRQGGYEQY
TRBV5-1,15,few,TRBJ2-3,ASSLIITSEITDTQY
TRBV5-1,12,.,TRBJ2-3,ASSRLALTDTQY
TRBV6-5,13,few,TRBJ1-3,ASSLAGNERNTIY
TRBV28,13,once,TRBJ1-5,ASSFVMSSNQPQH
TRBV6-5,12,.,TRBJ1-2,ASSYSDRNYGYT
TRBV19,15,.,TRBJ2-6,ASSRHSGQSGANVLT
TRBV19,11,few,TRBJ2-1,ASSLGKYNEQF
TRBV14,14,.,TRBJ1-6,ASSQGGGRLNSPLH
TRBV5-1,14,.,TRBJ2-7,ASSRGTGTGDHEQY
TRBV19,12,.,TRBJ1-1,ASSIGGMNTEAF
TRBV7-9,12,once,TRBJ2-3,ASSLASGTDTQY
TRBV9,11,.,TRBJ1-2,ASRHRDDYGYT
TRBV28,12,.,TRBJ1-2,ASSWDRALYGYT
TRBV5-1,12,.,TRBJ1-2,ASSLPGLGSGYT
TRBV15,11,.,TRBJ1-5,ATSRVTDQPQH
TRBV5-6,11,few,TRBJ1-2,ASSLEPDGGYT
TRBV4-3,12,.,TRBJ1-1,ASSPRGVLTEAF
TRBV28,9,.,TRBJ2-2,ASSRIGELF